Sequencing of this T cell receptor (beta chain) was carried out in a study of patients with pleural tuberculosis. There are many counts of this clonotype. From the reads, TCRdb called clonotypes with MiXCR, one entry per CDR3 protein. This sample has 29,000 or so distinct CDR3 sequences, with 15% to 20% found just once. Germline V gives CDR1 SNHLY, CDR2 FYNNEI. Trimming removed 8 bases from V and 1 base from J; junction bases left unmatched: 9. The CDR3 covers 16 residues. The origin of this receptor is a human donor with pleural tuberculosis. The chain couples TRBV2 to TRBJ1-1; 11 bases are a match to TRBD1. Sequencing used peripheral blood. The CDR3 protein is CASAFGQGASNTEAFF. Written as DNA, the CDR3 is TGTGCCAGCGCATTCGGACAGGGGGCGTCGAACACTGAAGCTTTCTTT.